This TCR beta chain was captured in a study of identical twins. Trimming removed 4 bases from V and 1 base from J, with 9 bases in between. The CDR3 has 14 amino acids. CDR1 is MNHNS, CDR2 SASEGT, per germline. Using its own MiXCR run on the 5' RACE reads, TCRdb lists one record per CDR3 protein. Found here are under 900,000 distinct CDR3 sequences, 10% to 15% of them singletons; the top ten hold 1.5% to 2%. This sample was also put to use in a study of yellow fever vaccine responses in identical twins.

J is TRBJ2-3 and V is TRBV6-1; D is possibly TRBD2 (6 bases). Sequenced material: PBMCs. The receptor was derived from a woman between 18 and 29 years old in good health. The CDR3 DNA is TGTGCCAGCAGTGGGGGCGGGGGCACAGATACGCAGTATTTT. This sequence encodes CASSGGGGTDTQYF.